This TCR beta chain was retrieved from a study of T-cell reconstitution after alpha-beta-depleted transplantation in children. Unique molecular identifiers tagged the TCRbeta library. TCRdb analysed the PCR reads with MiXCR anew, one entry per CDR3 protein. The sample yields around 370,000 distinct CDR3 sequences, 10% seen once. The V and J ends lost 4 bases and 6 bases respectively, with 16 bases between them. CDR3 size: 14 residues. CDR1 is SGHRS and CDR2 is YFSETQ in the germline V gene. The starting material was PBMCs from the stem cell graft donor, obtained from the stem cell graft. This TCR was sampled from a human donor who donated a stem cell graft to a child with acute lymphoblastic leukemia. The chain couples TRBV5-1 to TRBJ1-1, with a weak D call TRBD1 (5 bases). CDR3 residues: CASSAVNWGAEAFF. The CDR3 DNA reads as TGCGCCAGCAGCGCGGTTAACTGGGGCGCTGAAGCTTTCTTT.